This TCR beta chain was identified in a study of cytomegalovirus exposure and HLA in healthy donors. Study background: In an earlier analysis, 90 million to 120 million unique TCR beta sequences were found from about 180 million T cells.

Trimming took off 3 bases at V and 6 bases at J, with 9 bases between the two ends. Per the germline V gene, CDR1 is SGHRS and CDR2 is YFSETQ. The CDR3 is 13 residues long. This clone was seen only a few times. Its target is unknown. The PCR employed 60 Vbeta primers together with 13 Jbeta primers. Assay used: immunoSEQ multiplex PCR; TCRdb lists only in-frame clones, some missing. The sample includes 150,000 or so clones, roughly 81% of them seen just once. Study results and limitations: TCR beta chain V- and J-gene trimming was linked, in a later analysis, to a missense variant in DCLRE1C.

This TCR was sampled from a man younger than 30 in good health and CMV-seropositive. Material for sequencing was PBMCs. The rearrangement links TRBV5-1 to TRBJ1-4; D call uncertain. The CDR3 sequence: CASSWGGDEKLFF. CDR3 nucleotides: TGCGCCAGCAGCTGGGGAGGAGATGAAAAACTGTTTTTT.